These T cell receptor beta chains were read from a single sample in a study of cytomegalovirus exposure and HLA in healthy donors. The table came from immunoSEQ multiplex PCR; TCRdb's copy has only in-frame clones and leaves some out. This repertoire shows about 140,000 clones, more than 60% found once; its top ten account for around 2%. The specimen was PBMCs. Source of these receptors: a male donor in good health and CMV-seronegative. Each CDR3 is given with its conserved first and last residue.

j_call v_call cdr3_aa
TRBJ2-5 TRBV5-1 CASRLGPEQETQYF
TRBJ2-3 TRBV5-1 CASSSWGTGSTDTQYF
TRBJ1-5 TRBV5-6 CASSLLRGGNQPQHF
NA TRBV5-4 CASSLPRGQGLTYEQYF
TRBJ2-3 TRBV10-2 CASTLVGDTQYF
TRBJ2-7 TRBV29-1 CSGLGTGGAEQYF
TRBJ1-1 TRBV7-9 CASSPGDQTGSKNTEAFF
TRBJ2-2 TRBV7-3 CASSLRGQARVGTGELFF
TRBJ2-7 TRBV7-9 CASSLGVEGVAQYF
TRBJ2-5 TRBV28 CASSLTPQGAVETQYF
TRBJ1-5 TRBV4-1 CASRPQGPNQPQHF
TRBJ1-2 TRBV19 CASSIEGRGFYGYTF
TRBJ2-2 TRBV6-5 CASSSLSGNTGELFF
TRBJ2-3 TRBV27 CASSPGTAGTDTQYF
TRBJ2-5 TRBV6-5 CASSYRTSGGQETQYF
TRBJ1-2 TRBV6-4 CASSPGTASNYGYTF
TRBJ1-5 TRBV4-3 CASSQVYGGPQHF
TRBJ2-7 TRBV6-5 CAAGRGFNEQYF
TRBJ2-3 TRBV19 CASSSGTSGNGDTQYF
TRBJ1-2 TRBV2 CASKIGVNYGYTF
TRBJ1-2 TRBV9 CASSVDRRVGGYTF
TRBJ2-7 TRBV7-9 CSSSPPQGMNEQYF
TRBJ2-1 TRBV7-2 CASSLRVWGDSDYNEQFF
TRBJ2-7 TRBV28 CASGLHRTYEQYF
TRBJ1-1 TRBV27 CASSVWQGVTEAFF
TRBJ2-7 TRBV7-9 CSSSSPGTDRLKQYF
TRBJ1-5 TRBV6-1 CASSTYRVSNQPQHF
TRBJ2-3 TRBV7-2 CASSLLSGVGTDTQYF
TRBJ1-4 TRBV28 CASRETGLGEKLFF
TRBJ2-7 TRBV6-6 CASSPLAYEQYF
TRBJ2-7 TRBV28 CASSWGLGAYEQYF
TRBJ1-4 TRBV5-1 CASSFGNSATNEKLFF
TRBJ2-7 TRBV5-5 CASSLGLGLDGGEQYF
TRBJ1-2 TRBV19 CASSATGSDYGYTF
TRBJ2-5 TRBV20-1 CSAISGEAQYF
TRBJ2-5 TRBV7-7 CASSLGGERGAQETQYF
TRBJ2-7 TRBV30 CAWSRTYSSYEQYF
TRBJ2-5 TRBV10-3 CAISEPRAASGSSQETQYF
TRBJ1-6 TRBV19 CASSSDNSPLHF
TRBJ1-4 TRBV7-9 CASSGGTNEKLFF
TRBJ1-2 TRBV5-6 CASSLEWGDYGYTF
TRBJ1-2 TRBV9 CASSAAGSNYGYTF
TRBJ2-1 TRBV7-9 CASSFLAGRSVSSYNEQFF
TRBJ1-4 TRBV5-6 CASSLGVTGIGEKLFF